This passage covers 21 T cell receptor beta chains from one sample sequenced in a study of T cells in Graves' hyperthyroidism and ophthalmopathy. The CDR3 regions of TCR beta were amplified from RNA transcripts. HTBI primers were employed in a first-round RT-PCR of the TCR CDR3. TCRdb recomputed calls from the multiplex PCR reads with MiXCR, one row per CDR3 protein. The profile covers 700,000 to 950,000 distinct CDR3 sequences, with 35% appearing a single time and around 32% taken by the ten largest. The sample consisted of blood. The source is a woman aged 40 to 55 with Graves' hyperthyroidism.

This clonotype came up many times. V is TRBV5-1 and J is TRBJ1-1, with D tentatively TRBD1 (5 bases). From germline, CDR1 is SGHRS and CDR2 YFSETQ. V shed 5 bases and J shed 4 bases, with 15 bases lying between them. The CDR3 is 14 amino acids. The CDR3 sequence is CASRPRDFGTEAFF. DNA for the CDR3: TGCGCCAGCAGACCCAGGGACTTCGGCACTGAAGCTTTCTTT.

The chain is built from TRBV12-3 or TRBV12-4 and TRBJ1-4, with 7 bases lining up with TRBD1. V trimming: 6 bases; J trimming: 0 bases; junction bases outside the gene matches: 10. This CDR3 contains 17 residues. Here the CDR3 DNA reads TGTGCCAGCAGGGGACGGCGGGACAGTGCAACTAATGAAAAACTGTTTTTT. This sequence encodes CASRGRRDSATNEKLFF.

The CDR3 region has the DNA TGTGCCAGCAGCTCGGGACAAAATCTTTTCTACGAGCAGTACTTC. It translates to CASSSGQNLFYEQYF. The chain is built from TRBV7-9 and TRBJ2-7, with a tentative D call TRBD1 (6 bases). Germline V lookup: CDR1 SEHNR, CDR2 FQNEAQ (reference sequence). Trimming removed 4 bases at V and 3 bases at J, with 16 bases between. The CDR3 sequence is 15 residues long.

At least ten counts were recorded for this clonotype. The gene calls are TRBV19 and TRBJ1-5; weak D call: TRBD1 (6 bases). V was trimmed by 2 bases and J by 6 bases, leaving 14 bases between them. Germline CDR1 LNHDA, CDR2 SQIVND (reference sequence). The length of the CDR3 is 15 residues. The DNA for the CDR3 is TGTGCCAGTAGTATAAAGGTCGGGGGCAGTCAGCCCCAGCATTTT. Translated, it gives CASSIKVGGSQPQHF.

This clonotype was counted many times. V usage is TRBV19 and J usage is TRBJ2-7; D is perhaps TRBD2 (5 bases). The CDR3 sequence is 11 residues long. V was shortened by 6 bases and J by 5 bases, with 8 bases between the two germline ends. Germline V gene data show CDR1 as LNHDA and CDR2 as SQIVND (reference sequence). CDR3 DNA: TGTGCCAGTAGAACCGGGGACGAGCAGTACTTC. Its protein is CASRTGDEQYF.

The chain has TRBV19 and TRBJ2-5; the match to TRBD1 covers 8 bases. This CDR3 has 13 amino acids. Germline V gene data show CDR1 as LNHDA and CDR2 as SQIVND (reference sequence). J lost 7 bases, V lost 7 bases, and 8 bases had no gene match. In nucleotides, the CDR3 is TGTGCCAGTACCCACGACAGGGGTGGGACCCAGTACTTC. Protein product: CASTHDRGGTQYF.

This clonotype was seen a few times. The chain carries TRBV24-1 and TRBJ2-2, with 8 nucleotides matching TRBD2. With V trimmed by 4 bases and J by 5 bases, 8 bases remained unmatched. The germline CDR1 and CDR2 sequences are KGHDR and SFDVKD. This CDR3 is built from 16 residues. The DNA of the CDR3 is TGTGCCACCAGTGACCCCGGGACTAGAGGGACCGGGGAGCTGTTTTTT. This encodes CATSDPGTRGTGELFF.

V is TRBV19 and J is TRBJ1-1; D gene uncertain. The CDR3 covers 13 residues. V was pared by 9 bases and J by 4 bases, with 15 bases between. The germline CDR1 and CDR2 sequences are LNHDA and SQIVND (reference sequence). This CDR3 reads CAREEGRGTEAFF. In DNA, the CDR3 is TGTGCCAGGGAGGAGGGCCGGGGCACTGAAGCTTTCTTT.

This clonotype came up many times. This chain links TRBV11-2 with TRBJ1-1, with D uncertain. With 3 bases removed from V and 6 bases from J, the gap between germline ends came to 14 bases. The CDR3 consists of 14 residues. Germline V gene data show CDR1 as SGHAT and CDR2 as FQNNGV. The CDR3 reads CASSLGRGRAEAFF. As DNA, the CDR3 is TGTGCCAGCAGCTTGGGCAGAGGACGGGCTGAAGCTTTCTTT.

The chain uses TRBV4-1 and TRBJ1-1; D is unresolved. From germline, CDR1 is MGHRA and CDR2 YSYEKL. The CDR3 is made up of 13 amino acids. The germline V and J ends were trimmed by 1 base and 6 bases, with 9 bases remaining between them. The CDR3 loop reads CASSQGNFAEAFF. Written as DNA, the CDR3 is TGCGCCAGCAGCCAAGGGAATTTCGCTGAAGCTTTCTTT.

This clonotype has only a few counts. This rearrangement joins TRBV7-6 to TRBJ1-2, with 8 positions matching TRBD1. The CDR3 is 14 amino acids. The ends lost 5 bases at V and 6 bases at J; junction bases unmatched: 8. From germline, CDR1 is SGHVS and CDR2 FNYEAQ. This CDR3 reads CASSRNRGEDGYTF. CDR3 in DNA: TGTGCCAGCAGCCGAAACAGGGGGGAAGATGGCTACACCTTC. Full variable domain (rest looked up from reference TRBV7-6 and TRBJ1-2): GAGVSQSPRYKVTKRGQDVALRCDPISGHVSLYWYRQALGQGPEFLTYFNYEAQQDKSGLPNDRFSAERPEGSISTLTIQRTEQRDSAMYRCASSRNRGEDGYTFGSGTRLTVV.

This clonotype was recorded many times. This chain links TRBV7-2 with TRBJ1-3; TRBD1 aligns across 7 bases. The V segment lost 5 bases and the J segment 2 bases; nucleotides outside the gene matches: 6. The length of the CDR3 is 15 residues. Germline values: CDR1 SGHTA, CDR2 FQGNSA. CDR3 in DNA: TGTGCCAGCAGCGTCTATGGACAGGCTGGAAACACCATATATTTT. It translates to CASSVYGQAGNTIYF.

The V call is TRBV19, the J call TRBJ1-1, with 10 bases that match TRBD1. V was pared by 7 bases and J by 5 bases, with 7 bases of the junction left unmatched. This CDR3 spans 14 amino acids. Per germline, CDR1 LNHDA and CDR2 SQIVND (reference sequence). CDR3 nucleotide sequence: TGTGCCAGTAAAGGGACAGGGGTTGGGACTGAAGCTTTCTTT. Protein sequence: CASKGTGVGTEAFF.

This clonotype was seen only once. This chain joins TRBV7-9 and TRBJ1-2, with TRBD1 identical over 7 bases. The length of the CDR3 is 10 residues. The junction had 4 bases not matched to a gene; V was cut back by 5 bases and J by 13 bases. Germline V CDR1 and CDR2: SEHNR, FQNEAQ (reference sequence). CDR3 nucleotides: TGTGCCAGCAGCCTCAGGGACAGCACCTTC. It specifies CASSLRDSTF.

V is TRBV4-1 and J is TRBJ1-4; D unresolved. V was clipped by 4 bases and J by 1 base, with 19 bases between them. This CDR3 comprises 18 residues. Germline V gene data show CDR1 as MGHRA and CDR2 as YSYEKL. DNA for the CDR3: TGCGCCAGCAGCCCTCCCCCCGCTGGTGGTCTAACTAATGAAAAACTGTTTTTT. It is translated as CASSPPPAGGLTNEKLFF.

The chain carries TRBV10-3 and TRBJ2-5; TRBD2 matches 11 bases. The germline CDR1 and CDR2 sequences are ENHRY and SYGVKD. V trimming: 3 bases; J trimming: 9 bases; junction bases outside the gene matches: 6. The CDR3 sequence is 14 residues long. The CDR3 DNA follows: TGTGCCATCAGTGATTTACTAGCGGGAGTCTCCCAGTACTTC. This gives the protein CAISDLLAGVSQYF.

This clonotype has a count of ten or more. The V and J genes are TRBV19 and TRBJ1-2; weak D call: TRBD1 (5 bases). V dropped 5 bases and J dropped 5 bases, with 12 bases sitting between them. Germline CDR1 and CDR2: LNHDA and SQIVND (reference sequence). The CDR3 runs to 13 residues. Written as DNA, the CDR3 is TGTGCCAGTAGTTCGGGACGGCTGTATGGCTACACCTTC. Residues: CASSSGRLYGYTF.

The table lists this clonotype with a few counts. The CDR3 DNA sequence: TGCGCCAGCAGCCAAGTTGCAGGGGAGACTGAAGCTTTCTTT. Amino acid sequence: CASSQVAGETEAFF. The chain recombines TRBV4-3 with TRBJ1-1; the D gene is possibly TRBD1 (6 bases). Trimming took off 1 base at V and 5 bases at J, with 11 bases between the two ends. The CDR3 runs to 14 residues. Per germline, CDR1 LGHNA and CDR2 YSLEER.

The DNA of the CDR3 is TGTGCCAGCAGTTATGGGAGGGGCGCTGAGACCCAGTACTTC. Its translation is CASSYGRGAETQYF. The chain employs TRBV5-4 and TRBJ2-5, with TRBD2 matching 7 bases. This CDR3 is built from 14 residues. CDR1 and CDR2 from the germline V gene are SGHNT and YYREEE (reference sequence). V was pared by 5 bases and J by 5 bases, with 9 bases of the junction left unmatched. Combining the CDR3 with reference TRBV5-4 and TRBJ2-5 gives the whole variable domain ETGVTQSPTHLIKTRGQQVTLRCSSQSGHNTVSWYQQALGQGPQFIFQYYREEENGRGNFPPRFSGLQFPNYSSELNVNALELDDSALYLCASSYGRGAETQYFGPGTRLLVL.

With regard to this clonotype: This clone may be a read error of a much larger clone one base away. The rearrangement links TRBV9 to TRBJ1-4; possibly TRBD1 for D (6 bases). Trimming pared 1 base from V and 3 bases from J, leaving 10 bases between. CDR3 size: 15 residues. CDR1 is SGDLS and CDR2 is YYNGEE in the germline V gene. The CDR3 region is CASSVTGSPNEKLFF. CDR3 coding DNA: TGTGCCAGCAGCGTAACAGGGAGTCCTAATGAAAAACTGTTTTTT.

The rearrangement uses TRBV7-2 and TRBJ2-7, with no clear D. This CDR3 contains 15 residues. CDR1 SGHTA and CDR2 FQGNSA come from the germline V gene. The V end was cut by 0 bases, the J end by 3 bases, with 12 bases between. CDR3 amino acids: CASSLAWSGNYEQYF. The CDR3 coding sequence is TGTGCCAGCAGCTTAGCGTGGTCTGGGAACTACGAGCAGTACTTC.